These T cell receptor beta chains were read from a single sample in a study of T-cell reconstitution after alpha-beta-depleted transplantation in children. TCRdb independently ran MiXCR on the PCR reads; one entry per CDR3 protein. The sample consists of approximately 79,000 distinct CDR3 sequences, around 18% of them appearing once. Here the sequenced sample was PBMCs, mostly from graft donor cells, taken 360 days after TCRalphabeta/CD19-depleted stem cell transplant. The receptors come from a male patient aged 2 to 9 who had a stem cell transplant for acute lymphoblastic leukemia, so the T cells may come from the graft donor. CDR3s include the opening cysteine and the closing phenylalanine or tryptophan. The D gene is left open where the match is weak. Some rows have no size entry. The others give once, few or many, or a class for an expanded clone.

clone_size,j_call,cdr3_length,d_call,v_call,cdr3_nt,cdr3_aa
-,TRBJ2-7,12,TRBD1,TRBV6-1,TGTGCCAGCAGTGGACAGGGGTGTGAGCAGTACTTC,CASSGQGCEQYF
-,TRBJ2-2,15,-,TRBV10-3,TGTGCCATCAGTCCCCCCGGGGCCTACACCGGGGAGCTGTTTTTT,CAISPPGAYTGELFF
-,TRBJ1-2,15,-,TRBV10-1,TGCGCCAGCAGTGAAGGAGGGACTTCTAACTATGGCTACACCTTC,CASSEGGTSNYGYTF
-,TRBJ2-3,15,-,TRBV12-3/TRBV12-4,TGTGCCAGCAGTTCCAACAGGGTTTGGACAGATACGCAGTATTTT,CASSSNRVWTDTQYF
few,TRBJ2-7,16,TRBD1,TRBV18,TGTGCCAGCTCAAAAACAGGGGCCCGGAGTCACTACGAGCAGTACTTC,CASSKTGARSHYEQYF
-,TRBJ2-7,13,-,TRBV10-3,TGTGCCATCAGTGAAGGGGCCCACTACGAGCAGTACTTC,CAISEGAHYEQYF
few,TRBJ2-1,15,TRBD1,TRBV5-5,TGTGCCAGCAGCTTGGGGACAGGGTCCTACAATGAGCAGTTCTTC,CASSLGTGSYNEQFF
-,TRBJ2-3,14,-,TRBV5-1,TGCGCCAGCAGCTCCCGAGGGGGCACAGATACGCAGTATTTT,CASSSRGGTDTQYF
-,TRBJ1-4,13,TRBD1,TRBV7-6,TGTGCCAGCAGCTTAGCGGACAGGGTTAGACTGTTTTTT,CASSLADRVRLFF
-,TRBJ2-1,17,TRBD2,TRBV12-3/TRBV12-4,TGTGCCAGCAGTTTGGTGTTACTAGCGGGTTCCTACAATGAGCAGTTCTTC,CASSLVLLAGSYNEQFF
-,TRBJ2-3,14,TRBD2,TRBV12-3/TRBV12-4,TGTGCCAGCAGTCCGGGACTAGCGGGAGATACGCAGTATTTT,CASSPGLAGDTQYF
few,TRBJ2-3,15,TRBD2,TRBV5-1,TGCGCCAGCAGCCCGGTTAGCGGGAGGGCAGATACGCAGTATTTT,CASSPVSGRADTQYF
few,TRBJ2-1,16,TRBD2,TRBV12-3/TRBV12-4,TGTGCCAGCAGTTTGGTGACTAGCGGGGTCTACAATGAGCAGTTCTTC,CASSLVTSGVYNEQFF
once,TRBJ2-5,15,TRBD1,TRBV2,TGTGCCAGCCGCAGAGGAGAGAGGGGGCGGGAGACCCAGTACTTC,CASRRGERGRETQYF
-,TRBJ2-7,15,TRBD1,TRBV5-1,TGCGCCAGCAGCTTGGCCGGACAGGGGTGGTACGAGCAGTACTTC,CASSLAGQGWYEQYF
few,TRBJ2-3,15,-,TRBV6-2/TRBV6-3,TGTGCCAGCAGTTACCCTGACCCCGGGACGGATACGCAGTATTTT,CASSYPDPGTDTQYF
few,TRBJ1-1,14,TRBD1,TRBV4-2,TGTGCCAGCAGCCAAGGGGACAGGGGACATGAAGCTTTCTTT,CASSQGDRGHEAFF
few,TRBJ2-3,15,TRBD2,TRBV9,TGTGCCAGCAGCGTAGGGGACTACCACACAGATACGCAGTATTTT,CASSVGDYHTDTQYF
few,TRBJ2-1,14,-,TRBV20-1,TGCAGTGCTAGGGGGGGAGGTCCCTACAATGAGCAGTTCTTC,CSARGGGPYNEQFF
few,TRBJ2-3,16,TRBD2,TRBV12-3/TRBV12-4,TGTGCCAGCAATCACCAGGGACTAGTCAGCACAGATACGCAGTATTTT,CASNHQGLVSTDTQYF
many,TRBJ2-2,14,TRBD2,TRBV29-1,TGCAGCGATCCGAGCGGGAGGAGTACCGGGGAGCTGTTTTTT,CSDPSGRSTGELFF
few,TRBJ2-7,13,-,TRBV7-6,TGTGCCAGCAGCTTACGACGGACCTACGAGCAGTACTTC,CASSLRRTYEQYF
-,TRBJ1-2,14,-,TRBV7-9,TGTGCCAGCAGCCCAGGGAGGAGCTACTATGGCTACACCTTC,CASSPGRSYYGYTF
medium-sized,TRBJ2-7,18,TRBD2,TRBV6-5,TGTGCCAGCAGTTATTCCGGTGGACTAGCGGGTTTCGCCTACGAGCAGTACTTC,CASSYSGGLAGFAYEQYF
many,TRBJ2-7,15,TRBD2,TRBV12-3/TRBV12-4,TGTGCCAGCAGTTTATGGACTAGCGGGAATCGGGAGCAGTACTTC,CASSLWTSGNREQYF
few,TRBJ1-6,16,TRBD1,TRBV6-5,TGTGCCAGCAGTTACTCGACAGGGACCTCCAATTCACCCCTCCACTTT,CASSYSTGTSNSPLHF
-,TRBJ1-1,14,-,TRBV7-6,TGTGCCAGCAGCTCTTCGGACGGGAACACTGAAGCTTTCTTT,CASSSSDGNTEAFF
few,TRBJ1-1,14,TRBD1,TRBV5-1,TGCGCCAGCAGCTGGGGACAGTCGAACACTGAAGCTTTCTTT,CASSWGQSNTEAFF
-,TRBJ2-7,15,TRBD2,TRBV5-1,TGCGCCAGCAGCTTGGGCGGGAGGGTTAACTACGAGCAGTACTTC,CASSLGGRVNYEQYF
-,TRBJ2-1,13,-,TRBV7-8,TGTGCCAGCAGTCCACAGGGTTCCAATGAGCAGTTCTTC,CASSPQGSNEQFF
few,TRBJ2-4,13,-,TRBV6-1,TGTGCCAGCCAGAGAGCAGGGGGGAACATTCAGTACTTC,CASQRAGGNIQYF
few,TRBJ2-5,13,-,TRBV29-1,TGCAGCGTGGCGCAATTGCAGGGAGAGACCCAGTACTTC,CSVAQLQGETQYF
few,TRBJ2-6,17,-,TRBV28,TGTGCCAGCAATTACAGGACTTTTTCCTCCGGGGCCAACGTCCTGACTTTC,CASNYRTFSSGANVLTF
-,TRBJ2-1,15,TRBD2,TRBV29-1,TGCAGCGTTGAAGATCCCGGGACTAGAAGGAATGAGCAGTTCTTC,CSVEDPGTRRNEQFF
few,TRBJ2-7,12,-,TRBV5-1,TGCGCCAGCAGCTCGGGACAATCCGAGCAGTACTTC,CASSSGQSEQYF
-,TRBJ2-2,18,TRBD2,TRBV12-3/TRBV12-4,TGTGCCAGCAGTTTAAGGGTCGTAGCGGGAGTTCACACCGGGGAGCTGTTTTTT,CASSLRVVAGVHTGELFF
-,TRBJ2-2,16,TRBD2,TRBV11-3,TGTGCCAGCACCCCCCGGACTAGCGGGACCGCCGGGGAGCTGTTTTTT,CASTPRTSGTAGELFF
-,TRBJ2-3,15,TRBD1,TRBV7-6,TGTGCCAGCAGCAAGGGACAGGCGAGAACAGATACGCAGTATTTT,CASSKGQARTDTQYF
few,TRBJ2-2,16,-,TRBV11-3,TGTGCCAGCAGCTTAGATCGTCTAGTTAAAACCGGGGAGCTGTTTTTT,CASSLDRLVKTGELFF
-,TRBJ2-2,16,TRBD2,TRBV14,TGTGCCAGCAGCCAAGTGGCGGGGGCGAACACCGGGGAGCTGTTTTTT,CASSQVAGANTGELFF
-,TRBJ2-7,12,-,TRBV6-6,TGTGCCAGCAGCCCCATAGTGGGCGAGCAGTACTTC,CASSPIVGEQYF